The 29 T cell receptor beta chains below all came from one sample that was sequenced in a study of blood T cell repertoires in COVID-19. Data came from immunoSEQ multiplex PCR; TCRdb stores just in-frame clones and leaves some out. The sample lists roughly 180,000 clones, less than 85% seen once, with around 8.1% in the top ten. Material: peripheral blood. Source of these receptors: a woman in her sixties or seventies with COVID-19, enrolled during active disease.

The chain joins TRBV6-1 to TRBJ2-7, with D perhaps TRBD2 (5 bases). Germline V gene data show CDR1 as MNHNS and CDR2 as SASEGT. Trimming took 1 base from V and 8 from J, leaving 15 bases between them. The CDR3 is 14 amino acids. CDR3 nucleotide sequence: TGTGCCAGCAGTGAAGAAGGAGGCAGTACGCAGCAGTACTTC. Encoded protein: CASSEEGGSTQQYF.

The chain has TRBV3-1 (or the pseudogene TRBV3-2) and TRBJ1-1, with D unresolved. The germline V and J ends were trimmed by 3 bases and 0 bases, with 5 bases remaining between them. The CDR3 consists of 13 residues. Germline V gene lookup returns CDR1 LGHDT and CDR2 YNNKEL (reference sequence). CDR3 region: CASSQAVNTEAFF. The CDR3 DNA reads as TGTGCCAGCAGCCAGGCGGTGAACACTGAAGCTTTCTTT.

The genes are TRBV10-1 and TRBJ2-4; maybe TRBD1 (5 bases). V was clipped by 8 bases and J by 1 base, with 18 bases between them. Germline CDR1 and CDR2: WNHNN and SYGVQD (reference sequence). The CDR3 is 16 residues long. The DNA for the CDR3 is TGCGCCAGCGAAAAGGCAGGGATGGGGGCCAAAAACATTCAGTACTTC. Translating it yields CASEKAGMGAKNIQYF.

The chain carries TRBV4-3 and TRBJ2-7, with 7 bases lining up with TRBD2. The junction had 9 bases not matched to a gene; V was cut back by 2 bases and J by 2 bases. Germline V gene lookup returns CDR1 LGHNA and CDR2 YSLEER. The CDR3 contains 16 residues. Written as DNA, the CDR3 is TGCGCCAGCAGCCAAAGGGCCCTAGCGGAGACCTACGAGCAGTACTTC. This sequence encodes CASSQRALAETYEQYF.

V is TRBV5-4 and J is TRBJ1-1; D might be TRBD1 (5 bases). This CDR3 has 14 residues. V dropped 2 bases and J dropped 4 bases, with 12 bases sitting between them. Germline CDR1 is SGHNT and CDR2 is YYREEE (reference sequence). In DNA form, the CDR3 reads TGTGCCAGCAGCTTTGACGGGGGGGTCACTGAAGCTTTCTTT. Protein: CASSFDGGVTEAFF.

There are a few counts of this clone. V and J are TRBV11-2 and TRBJ2-2; 15 bases map to TRBD2. V lost 9 bases to trimming and J lost 5 bases; unmatched junction nucleotides: 13. Per the germline V gene, CDR1 is SGHAT and CDR2 is FQNNGV. The CDR3 consists of 18 residues. Here the CDR3 DNA reads TGTGCCAGTCAGCCTGGGACTAGCGGGAGGCTGGGAACCGGGGAGCTGTTTTTT. Translating it yields CASQPGTSGRLGTGELFF.

This rearrangement joins TRBV4-1 to TRBJ1-6; D is unclear. With 0 bases removed from V and 8 bases from J, the gap between germline ends came to 5 bases. The CDR3 has 13 residues. CDR1 and CDR2 (germline): MGHRA, YSYEKL. The CDR3 spells CASSQDQDSPLHF. DNA for the CDR3: TGCGCCAGCAGCCAAGATCAGGATTCACCCCTCCACTTT.

This chain links TRBV11-2 with TRBJ2-5, with D perhaps matching TRBD2 (6 bases). V was cut by 6 bases and J by 7 bases, with 6 bases left in between. There are 10 residues in the CDR3. Germline-derived CDR1 and CDR2 are SGHAT and FQNNGV. The CDR3 sequence: CASRGGTQYF. As DNA, the CDR3 is TGTGCCAGCAGGGGGGGGACCCAGTACTTC.

The chain combines TRBV9 with TRBJ2-5; 11 bases match TRBD2. After removal of 3 bases from V and 2 bases from J, the junction contained 6 bases not matched to a gene. CDR3 size: 16 residues. The germline V gene has CDR1 SGDLS and CDR2 YYNGEE. The CDR3 protein is CASSAGTSGLQETQYF. In DNA, the CDR3 is TGTGCCAGCAGCGCCGGGACTAGCGGACTTCAAGAGACCCAGTACTTC.

The genes are TRBV27 and TRBJ1-2; 8 positions agree with TRBD1. This CDR3 has 15 amino acids. The germline gives CDR1 MNHEY, CDR2 SMNVEV (reference sequence). V shed 3 bases and J 8 bases; nucleotides not matched to a gene: 11. The CDR3 DNA follows: TGTGCCAGCAGTTTTTCTGGACAGGGAGGAGGGGGCTACACCTTC. It yields the protein CASSFSGQGGGGYTF.

This clone was counted only a few times. The J gene is TRBJ2-1, the V gene TRBV15; 8 nucleotides match TRBD2. Looked up from germline, CDR1 is LNHNV and CDR2 is YYDKDF (reference sequence). V gave up 3 bases and J gave up 6 bases; unmatched junction bases: 10. The CDR3 totals 16 residues. DNA of the CDR3: TGTGCCACCAGCAGGCATTCCGGGACTAGGTTCAATGAGCAGTTCTTC. Protein: CATSRHSGTRFNEQFF.

The rearrangement joins TRBV28 to TRBJ2-3, with 7 bases identical to TRBD2. Germline V CDR1 and CDR2: MDHEN, SYDVKM. The CDR3 contains 12 residues. For the CDR3, the DNA is TGTGCTATGGGGGGAGGGACAGATACGCAGTATTTT. Its protein product is CAMGGGTDTQYF.

V usage is TRBV5-4 and J usage is TRBJ1-6, with 7 bases matching TRBD1. Germline V gene sequence: CDR1 SGHNT, CDR2 YYREEE (reference sequence). The ends lost 4 bases at V and 7 bases at J; junction bases unmatched: 5. The CDR3 is made up of 14 amino acids. The CDR3 loop is CASSTRQGNSPLHF. CDR3 in DNA: TGTGCCAGCAGCACCAGACAGGGCAATTCACCCCTCCACTTT. Full variable domain (missing parts from reference TRBV5-4 and TRBJ1-6): ETGVTQSPTHLIKTRGQQVTLRCSSQSGHNTVSWYQQALGQGPQFIFQYYREEENGRGNFPPRFSGLQFPNYSSELNVNALELDDSALYLCASSTRQGNSPLHFGNGTRLTVT.

The chain uses TRBV9 and TRBJ2-3; TRBD2 matches 13 bases. V trimming: 4 bases; J trimming: 1 base; junction bases outside the gene matches: 12. The CDR3 runs to 19 residues. The germline V gene has CDR1 SGDLS and CDR2 YYNGEE. In nucleotides, the CDR3 is TGTGCCAGCAGCAAAAGGACTAGCGGGAGAGCGCGGGGCACAGATACGCAGTATTTT. It yields the protein CASSKRTSGRARGTDTQYF.

The rearrangement uses TRBV27 and TRBJ2-3, with D maybe TRBD2 (5 bases). Deletions cut 3 bases from V and 7 bases from J, with 14 bases between. Germline V gene lookup returns CDR1 MNHEY and CDR2 SMNVEV (reference sequence). This CDR3 has 14 residues. CDR3 sequence (DNA): TGTGCCAGCAGTTTTAACCCTTCGGGAAATACGCAGTATTTT. It is translated as CASSFNPSGNTQYF.

The chain recombines TRBV19 with TRBJ1-5; TRBD1 matches 7 bases. V was pared by 5 bases and J by 0 bases, with 10 bases of the junction left unmatched. This CDR3 has 17 amino acids. Germline CDR1 is LNHDA and CDR2 is SQIVND (reference sequence). This CDR3 is CASSPRDREYSNQPQHF. For the CDR3, the DNA is TGTGCCAGTAGTCCCCGGGACAGAGAATATAGCAATCAGCCCCAGCATTTT.

This chain joins TRBV7-6 and TRBJ2-5, with TRBD2 matching over 9 bases. The ends lost 0 bases at V and 2 bases at J; junction bases unmatched: 10. The V gene's germline CDR1 is SGHVS and CDR2 FNYEAQ. CDR3 size: 18 residues. The CDR3 coding sequence is TGTGCCAGCAGCTTAGCTTTGGTTGCGGGAGGGATACAAGAGACCCAGTACTTC. Translation gives CASSLALVAGGIQETQYF.

This clone has just one count. This rearrangement joins TRBV11-2 to TRBJ2-3, with D hard to call. This CDR3 is built from 16 residues. Trimming took 3 bases from V and 0 from J, leaving 13 bases between them. Germline assignment: CDR1 SGHAT and CDR2 FQNNGV. The CDR3 DNA is TGTGCCAGCAGCTTTATGGCGGAGTCTAGCACAGATACGCAGTATTTT. Amino acid sequence: CASSFMAESSTDTQYF.

The chain joins TRBV6-1 to TRBJ1-5; D is ambiguous. The CDR3 is 17 residues long. The ends were cut back, 2 bases at V and 2 bases at J, with 16 bases in the middle. Germline V gives CDR1 MNHNS, CDR2 SASEGT. The CDR3 DNA reads as TGTGCCAGCAGTGAATTCAGCCGCGGATTAGGCAATCAGCCCCAGCATTTT. Protein sequence: CASSEFSRGLGNQPQHF.

Here the CDR3 DNA reads TGTGCCAGCAGTTACGCGGTCGGTTACACTGAAGCTTTCTTT. Translating gives CASSYAVGYTEAFF. The gene calls are TRBV6-5 and TRBJ1-1, with D hard to call. In germline, CDR1 is MNHEY, CDR2 SVGAGI. The germline V and J ends were trimmed by 2 bases and 3 bases, with 10 bases remaining between them. The CDR3 spans 14 residues.

The rearrangement uses TRBV24-1 and TRBJ1-5, with D perhaps TRBD1 (5 bases). Germline-derived CDR1 and CDR2 are KGHDR and SFDVKD. The CDR3 sequence is 12 residues long. V was clipped by 7 bases and J by 9 bases, with 12 bases between them. DNA of the CDR3: TGTGCCACCAGCCCCCCCGGGGGGCCCCAGCATTTT. Protein sequence: CATSPPGGPQHF.

This sequence joins TRBV19 and TRBJ2-1; 11 bases agree with TRBD2. The CDR3 runs 14 residues. CDR1 is LNHDA and CDR2 is SQIVND in the germline V gene (reference sequence). V lost 6 bases and J lost 3; bases outside the gene matches: 1. This CDR3 reads CASRGTSGYNEQFF. As DNA, the CDR3 is TGTGCCAGTAGGGGGACTAGCGGCTACAATGAGCAGTTCTTC.

The chain carries TRBV14 and TRBJ2-1, with D maybe TRBD2 (7 bases). This CDR3 region has 16 residues. CDR1 is SGHDN and CDR2 is FVKESK in the germline V gene. V was clipped by 4 bases and J by 2 bases, with 15 bases between them. Written as DNA, the CDR3 is TGTGCCAGCAGCCCGAGGGGGAGGGGGACCTACAATGAGCAGTTCTTC. Translated: CASSPRGRGTYNEQFF.

The chain recombines TRBV5-4 with TRBJ1-2; 10 bases align to TRBD1. Germline CDR1 is SGHNT and CDR2 is YYREEE (reference sequence). The V segment lost 5 bases and the J segment 4 bases; nucleotides outside the gene matches: 8. The CDR3 contains 15 residues. CDR3 nucleotides: TGTGCCAGCAGGGACAGGGGGGCAGTTAGCTATGGCTACACCTTC. Translating it yields CASRDRGAVSYGYTF.

The rearrangement uses TRBV29-1 and TRBJ2-1; no firm D call. The germline V and J ends were trimmed by 4 bases and 4 bases, with 5 bases remaining between them. This CDR3 contains 11 residues. Germline CDR1 and CDR2: SQVTM and ANQGSEA. CDR3 region: CSVGAYNEQFF. Written as DNA, the CDR3 is TGCAGCGTTGGGGCTTACAATGAGCAGTTCTTC.

The chain is built from TRBV2 and TRBJ1-5; D perhaps matches TRBD1 (6 bases). This CDR3 spans 13 amino acids. V lost 6 bases to trimming and J lost 4 bases, with 10 bases between them. Germline V gene data show CDR1 as SNHLY and CDR2 as FYNNEI. For the CDR3, the DNA is TGTGCCAGCAGAAAACAGGGAAATCAGCCCCAGCATTTT. It encodes CASRKQGNQPQHF.

The chain uses TRBV1 and TRBJ1-2. TRBV1 is termed a pseudogene. This CDR3 is built from 15 residues. CDR3 region: CTSSQDPGSNYGYTF. The CDR3 DNA reads TGCACCAGCAGCCAAGACCCGGGATCTAACTATGGCTACACCTTC.

This clone appeared many times. The chain links TRBV4-1 to TRBJ1-2; 7 nucleotides match TRBD1. The CDR3 spans 15 residues. CDR1 is MGHRA and CDR2 is YSYEKL in the germline V gene. J lost 8 bases, V lost 5 bases, and 14 bases had no gene match. The DNA of the CDR3 is TGCGCCAGCAGCAGGGATAGAAAGGGGGCGGAGGGCTACACCTTC. It codes for CASSRDRKGAEGYTF.

A remark on this clone: One end of the junction is discordant with germline, which a read error may explain. The J gene is TRBJ2-7, the V gene TRBV5-4, with 7 bases fitting TRBD2. The germline V gene encodes CDR1 SGHNT and CDR2 YYREEE (reference sequence). CDR3 length: 13 residues. The CDR3 here is CASSSAGTTRYDF. Here the CDR3 DNA reads TGTGCCAGCAGCTCGGCCGGGACTACCCGCTATGACTTC.